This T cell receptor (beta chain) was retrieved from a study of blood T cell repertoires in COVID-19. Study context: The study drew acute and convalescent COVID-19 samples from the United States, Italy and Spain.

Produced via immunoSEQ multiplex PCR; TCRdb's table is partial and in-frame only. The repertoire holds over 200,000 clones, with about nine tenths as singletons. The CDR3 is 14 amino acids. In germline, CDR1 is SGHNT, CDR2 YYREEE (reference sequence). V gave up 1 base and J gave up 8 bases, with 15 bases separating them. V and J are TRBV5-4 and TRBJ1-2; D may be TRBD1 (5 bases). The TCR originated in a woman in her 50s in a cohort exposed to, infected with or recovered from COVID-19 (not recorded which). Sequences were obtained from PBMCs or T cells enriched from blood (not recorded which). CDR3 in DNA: TGTGCCAGCAGCTTGACCAGGGTGGCGGGGGGCTACACCTTC. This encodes CASSLTRVAGGYTF.